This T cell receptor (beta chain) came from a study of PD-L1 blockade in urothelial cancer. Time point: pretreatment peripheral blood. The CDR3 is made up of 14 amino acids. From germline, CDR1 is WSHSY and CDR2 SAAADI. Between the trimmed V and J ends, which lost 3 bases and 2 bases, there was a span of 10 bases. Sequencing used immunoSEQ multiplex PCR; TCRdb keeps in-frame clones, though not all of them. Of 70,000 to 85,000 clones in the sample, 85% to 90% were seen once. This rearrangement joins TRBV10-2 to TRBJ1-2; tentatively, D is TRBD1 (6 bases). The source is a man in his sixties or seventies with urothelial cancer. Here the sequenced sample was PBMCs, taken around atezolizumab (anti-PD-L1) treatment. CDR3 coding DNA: TGCGCCAGCAGTGAAAACAGGGAGAACTATGGCTACACCTTC. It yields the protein CASSENRENYGYTF.